The source of this T cell receptor beta chain is a study of Ad26.COV2.S vaccination and SARS-CoV-2 variants. About the study: Ad26.COV2.S given intramuscularly, once or twice 56 days apart. Findings and caveats of the study: Among vaccine recipients, spike-specific TCR breadth exceeded that of placebo recipients.

Notes on this clone: Its target is not known.

The sample's treatment: some 20 received Ad26.COV2.S at low or high dose, single or two shots; a few received placebo; per-sample allocation not given. All samples were drawn on day 63, counting from the first vaccine or placebo injection. Germline values: CDR1 MDHEN, CDR2 SYDVKM. The CDR3 is made up of 16 amino acids. Germline trimming cut 7 bases from V and 5 bases from J; bases unmatched to any gene: 17. Only in-frame clones appear in the TCRdb table, and some are missing; sequencing was by immunoSEQ multiplex PCR. The table lists 350,000 to 400,000 clones, around nine tenths of them singletons. Sequenced here: peripheral blood, sampled in a trial of Ad26.COV2.S vaccine versus placebo. This receptor was taken from a person aged 18-60 years who received the Ad26.COV2.S COVID-19 vaccine or a placebo. The V call is TRBV28, the J call TRBJ2-7; 7 bases map to TRBD1. CDR3 in DNA: TGTGCCAGCAAACCCACCAGGGGCCAGGGGGAACACGAGCAGTACTTC. It is translated as CASKPTRGQGEHEQYF.